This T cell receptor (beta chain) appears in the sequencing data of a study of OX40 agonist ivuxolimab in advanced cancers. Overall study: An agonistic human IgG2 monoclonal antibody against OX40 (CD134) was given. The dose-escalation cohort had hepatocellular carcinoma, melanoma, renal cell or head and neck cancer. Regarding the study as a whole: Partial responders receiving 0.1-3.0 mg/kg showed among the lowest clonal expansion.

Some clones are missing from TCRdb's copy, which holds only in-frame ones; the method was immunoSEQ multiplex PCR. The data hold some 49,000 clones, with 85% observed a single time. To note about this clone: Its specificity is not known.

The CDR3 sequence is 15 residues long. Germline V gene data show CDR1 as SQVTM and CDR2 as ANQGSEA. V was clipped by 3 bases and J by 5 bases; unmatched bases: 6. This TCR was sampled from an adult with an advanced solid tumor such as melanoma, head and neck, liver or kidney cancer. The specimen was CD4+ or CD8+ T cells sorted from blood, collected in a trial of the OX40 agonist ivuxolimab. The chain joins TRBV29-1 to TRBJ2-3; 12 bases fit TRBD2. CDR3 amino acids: CSVDTSGGHRDTQYF. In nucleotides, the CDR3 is TGCAGCGTTGACACTAGCGGGGGGCATAGAGATACGCAGTATTTT.